Listed below are T cell receptor beta chains from one sample, sequenced in a study of T-cell memory formation after mild COVID-19. Each CDR3 protein gets one entry after TCRdb re-called the 5' RACE reads with MiXCR. The sample includes about 560,000 distinct CDR3 sequences, 15% to 20% of them seen just once. Sequencing used PBMCs or a T cell subset sorted from them (not recorded which). These receptors were obtained from an adult woman who had mild COVID-19 (a few samples of this study predate the infection). Cell type and time point are not known. The CDR3 runs from the conserved cysteine through the conserved F or W. D genes are given only for firm matches. Not every row has a clone size; where given, it reads once, few, many or a size class.

size	J	V	D	DNA	CDR3
many	TRBJ2-5	TRBV12-3/TRBV12-4	TRBD1	TGTGCCAGCAGTTTAGCGCAGGGGGCTTGGGAGACCCAGTACTTC	CASSLAQGAWETQYF
few	TRBJ2-1	TRBV30	NA	TGTGCCTGGAGGCTGCCCGGGGGCAATGAGCAGTTCTTC	CAWRLPGGNEQFF
NA	TRBJ2-7	TRBV12-3/TRBV12-4	NA	TGTGCCAGCAGTTGGGGGGACGAGCAGTACTTC	CASSWGDEQYF
NA	TRBJ2-1	TRBV29-1	NA	TGCAGCGTTGATGAGCCCTATCACAATGAGCAGTTCTTC	CSVDEPYHNEQFF
few	TRBJ2-1	TRBV7-3	TRBD2	TGTGCCAGCAGCCCTATTTGGGTAGCGGGAGGGCTGGGGGATGAGCAGTTCTTC	CASSPIWVAGGLGDEQFF
few	TRBJ2-5	TRBV11-1	NA	TGTGCCAGCAGACGTAAGGAGGGGAGCAAAGAGACCCAGTACTTC	CASRRKEGSKETQYF
NA	TRBJ2-5	TRBV27	NA	TGTGCCAGCAGTACCCAAGGACTTTGGATGTACTTC	CASSTQGLWMYF
NA	TRBJ2-4	TRBV20-1	NA	TGCAGTGCTAGAGATGGTTTGGGCGGAAAAAACATTCAGTACTTC	CSARDGLGGKNIQYF
few	TRBJ1-1	TRBV7-9	NA	TGTGCCAGCAGCTTATCTATGGGAGCCACTGAAGCTTTCTTT	CASSLSMGATEAFF
NA	TRBJ1-5	TRBV3-1	TRBD1	TGTGCCAGCAGCCAAGACGGGACAGGGGGTGCGCCCCAGCATTTT	CASSQDGTGGAPQHF
NA	TRBJ1-2	TRBV12-3/TRBV12-4	NA	TGTGCCAGCAGTTTAAGGGGGTCTCCCACCTTC	CASSLRGSPTF
NA	TRBJ2-5	TRBV7-9	NA	TGTGCCAGCAGCGAAAGCAAGGCGGTGAGGGGAAGAGAGACCCAGTACTTC	CASSESKAVRGRETQYF